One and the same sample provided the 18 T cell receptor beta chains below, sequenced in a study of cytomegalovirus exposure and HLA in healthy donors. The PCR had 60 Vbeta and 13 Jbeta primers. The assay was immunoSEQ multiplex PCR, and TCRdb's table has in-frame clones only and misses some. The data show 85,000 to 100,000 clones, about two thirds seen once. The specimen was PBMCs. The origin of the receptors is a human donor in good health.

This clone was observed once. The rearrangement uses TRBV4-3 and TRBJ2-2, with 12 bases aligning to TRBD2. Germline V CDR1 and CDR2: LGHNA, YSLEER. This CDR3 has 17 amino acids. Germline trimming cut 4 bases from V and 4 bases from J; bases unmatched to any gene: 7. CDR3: CASSRTSGGLSTGELFF. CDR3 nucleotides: TGCGCCAGCAGCCGAACTAGCGGGGGGCTATCCACCGGGGAGCTGTTTTTT.

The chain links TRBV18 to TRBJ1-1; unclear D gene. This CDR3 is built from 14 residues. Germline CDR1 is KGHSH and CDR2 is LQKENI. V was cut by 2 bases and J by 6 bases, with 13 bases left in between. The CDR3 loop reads CASSPTMTSAEAFF. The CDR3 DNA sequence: TGTGCCAGCTCACCAACGATGACTAGCGCTGAAGCTTTCTTT.

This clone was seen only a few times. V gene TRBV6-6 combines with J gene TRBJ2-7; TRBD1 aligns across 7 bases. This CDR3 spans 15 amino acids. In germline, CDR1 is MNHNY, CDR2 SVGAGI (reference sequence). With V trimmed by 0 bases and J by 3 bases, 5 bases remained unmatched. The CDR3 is CASSYSSTGVYEQYF. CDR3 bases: TGTGCCAGCAGTTACTCGAGTACAGGGGTCTACGAGCAGTACTTC.

CDR3 sequence (DNA): TGTGCCAGCAGCTTAGCTACTTCCCCGGGCTCTGGGGCCAACGTCCTGACTTTC. It codes for CASSLATSPGSGANVLTF. The rearrangement links TRBV7-2 to TRBJ2-6; D is ambiguous. Germline V lookup: CDR1 SGHTA, CDR2 FQGNSA. The CDR3 spans 18 residues. Trimming stripped 0 bases from V and 0 bases from J, with 12 bases between.

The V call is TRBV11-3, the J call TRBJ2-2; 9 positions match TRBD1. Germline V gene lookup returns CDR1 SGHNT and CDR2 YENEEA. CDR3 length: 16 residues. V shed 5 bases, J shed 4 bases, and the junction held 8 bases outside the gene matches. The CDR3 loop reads CASSTGTGFVTGELFF. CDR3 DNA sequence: TGTGCCAGCAGCACCGGGACAGGGTTCGTCACCGGGGAGCTGTTTTTT.

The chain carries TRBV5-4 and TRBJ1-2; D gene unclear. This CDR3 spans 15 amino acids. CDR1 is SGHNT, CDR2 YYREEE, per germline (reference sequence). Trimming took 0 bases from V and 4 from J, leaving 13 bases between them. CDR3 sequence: CASSLVGREGYGYTF. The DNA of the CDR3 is TGTGCCAGCAGCTTGGTGGGCCGAGAGGGCTATGGCTACACCTTC.

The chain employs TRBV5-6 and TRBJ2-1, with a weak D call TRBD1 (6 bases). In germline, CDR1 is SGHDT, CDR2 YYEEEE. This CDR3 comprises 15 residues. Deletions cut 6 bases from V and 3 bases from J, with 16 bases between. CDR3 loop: CASTTSTGNYNEQFF. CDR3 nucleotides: TGTGCCAGCACCACATCAACAGGGAACTACAATGAGCAGTTCTTC.

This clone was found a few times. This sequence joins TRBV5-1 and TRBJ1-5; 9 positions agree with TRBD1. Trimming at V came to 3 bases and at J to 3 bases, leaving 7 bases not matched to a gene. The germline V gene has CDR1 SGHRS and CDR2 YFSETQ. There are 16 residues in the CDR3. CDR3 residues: CASSWGTGGYNQPQHF. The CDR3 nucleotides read TGCGCCAGCAGCTGGGGAACAGGGGGCTACAATCAGCCCCAGCATTTT.

The DNA of the CDR3 is TGTGCCACCAGCAGAGACCTTGGCAATCAGCCCCAGCATTTT. Amino acids: CATSRDLGNQPQHF. This chain joins TRBV15 and TRBJ1-5; D gene unclear. Trimming pared 0 bases from V and 2 bases from J, leaving 5 bases between. This CDR3 contains 14 residues. From germline, CDR1 is LNHNV and CDR2 YYDKDF (reference sequence).

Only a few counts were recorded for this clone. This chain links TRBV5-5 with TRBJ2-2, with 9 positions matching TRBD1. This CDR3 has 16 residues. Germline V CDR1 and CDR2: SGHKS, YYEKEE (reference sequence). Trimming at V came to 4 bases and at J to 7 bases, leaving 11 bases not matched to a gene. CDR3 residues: CASSLTRDRAGGELFF. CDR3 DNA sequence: TGTGCCAGCAGCCTCACCCGGGACAGGGCCGGCGGGGAGCTGTTTTTT. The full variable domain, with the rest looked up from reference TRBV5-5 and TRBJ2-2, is DAGVTQSPTHLIKTRGQQVTLRCSPISGHKSVSWYQQVLGQGPQFIFQYYEKEERGRGNFPDRFSARQFPNYSSELNVNALLLGDSALYLCASSLTRDRAGGELFFGEGSRLTVL.

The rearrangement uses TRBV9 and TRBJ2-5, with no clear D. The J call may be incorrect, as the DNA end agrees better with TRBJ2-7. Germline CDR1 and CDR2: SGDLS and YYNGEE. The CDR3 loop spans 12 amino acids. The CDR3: CASSPGSYEQYF. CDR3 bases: TGTGCCAGCAGCCCAGGCTCCTACGAGCAGTACTTC.

The CDR3 DNA sequence: TGTGCCAGCAGCCCGCGGACTAGCCTCAATGAGCAGTTCTTC. This sequence encodes CASSPRTSLNEQFF. This chain joins TRBV11-2 and TRBJ2-1; 8 bases agree with TRBD2. The CDR3 contains 14 residues. The germline CDR1 and CDR2 sequences are SGHAT and FQNNGV. V lost 5 bases, J lost 6 bases, and 6 bases stayed unmatched. The whole variable domain, remainder taken from reference TRBV11-2 and TRBJ2-1, is EAGVAQSPRYKIIEKRQSVAFWCNPISGHATLYWYQQILGQGPKLLIQFQNNGVVDDSQLPKDRFSAERLKGVDSTLKIQPAKLEDSAVYLCASSPRTSLNEQFFGPGTRLTVL.

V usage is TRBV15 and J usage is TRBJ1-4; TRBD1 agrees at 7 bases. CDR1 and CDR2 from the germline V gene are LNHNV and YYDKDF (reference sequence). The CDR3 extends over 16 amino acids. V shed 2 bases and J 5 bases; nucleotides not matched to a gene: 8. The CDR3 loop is CATSRLRTGGNEKLFF. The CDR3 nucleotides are TGTGCCACCAGCAGATTGCGGACAGGAGGAAATGAAAAACTGTTTTTT.

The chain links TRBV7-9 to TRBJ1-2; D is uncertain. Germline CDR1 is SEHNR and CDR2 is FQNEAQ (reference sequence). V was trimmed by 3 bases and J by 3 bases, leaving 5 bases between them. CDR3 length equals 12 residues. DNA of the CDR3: TGTGCCAGCAGCTTCAGCGACTATGGCTACACCTTC. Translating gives CASSFSDYGYTF. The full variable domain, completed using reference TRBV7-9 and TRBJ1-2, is DTGVSQNPRHKITKRGQNVTFRCDPISEHNRLYWYRQTLGQGPEFLTYFQNEAQLEKSRLLSDRFSAERPKGSFSTLEIQRTEQGDSAMYLCASSFSDYGYTFGSGTRLTVV.

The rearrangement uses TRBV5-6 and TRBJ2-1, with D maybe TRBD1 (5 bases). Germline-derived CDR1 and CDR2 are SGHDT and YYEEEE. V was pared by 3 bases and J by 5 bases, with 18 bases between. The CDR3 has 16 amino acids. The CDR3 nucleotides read TGTGCCAGCAGCTCATTCGAAGACCGCAGGGACAATGAGCAGTTCTTC. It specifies CASSSFEDRRDNEQFF.

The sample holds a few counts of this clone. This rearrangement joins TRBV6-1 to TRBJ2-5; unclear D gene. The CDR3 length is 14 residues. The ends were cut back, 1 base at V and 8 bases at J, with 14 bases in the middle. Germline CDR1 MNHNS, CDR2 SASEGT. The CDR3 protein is CASSEVGEKRTQYF. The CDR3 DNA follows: TGTGCCAGCAGTGAAGTTGGAGAGAAGAGAACCCAGTACTTC.

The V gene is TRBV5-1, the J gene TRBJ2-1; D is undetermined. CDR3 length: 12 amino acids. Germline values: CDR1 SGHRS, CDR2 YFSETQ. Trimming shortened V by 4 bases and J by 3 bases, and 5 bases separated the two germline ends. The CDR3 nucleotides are TGCGCCAGCAGCCTAAGCTACAATGAGCAGTTCTTC. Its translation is CASSLSYNEQFF.

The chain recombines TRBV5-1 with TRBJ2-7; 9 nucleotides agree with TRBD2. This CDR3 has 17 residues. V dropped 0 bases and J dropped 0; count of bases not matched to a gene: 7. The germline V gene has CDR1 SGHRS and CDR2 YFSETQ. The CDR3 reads CASSLASGGPGSYEQYF. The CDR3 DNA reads TGCGCCAGCAGCTTGGCGAGCGGGGGGCCGGGCTCCTACGAGCAGTACTTC.